A selection of T cell receptor beta chains follows, all from one sample in a study of graft-versus-host responses after intestinal transplantation. The table came from immunoSEQ multiplex PCR; TCRdb's copy has only in-frame clones and leaves some out. The table lists about 97,000 clones, around 90% of them singletons, with about 16% in the top ten. Here the sequenced sample was PBMCs, taken roughly 450 days after intestinal transplant. The receptors come from a human patient who received an intestinal transplant, so some T cells may come from the graft donor. CDR3s include the opening cysteine and the closing phenylalanine or tryptophan. D genes are given only for firm matches. Rows give clone size only sometimes, using once, few, many, or a class for an expanded clone.

D gene: -; V gene: TRBV11-2; CDR3 length: 15; clone size: -; J gene: TRBJ2-2; CDR3 DNA: TGTGCCAGCAGCTTAGTCCGGTGGGGGGACGGGGAGCTGTTTTTT; CDR3 protein: CASSLVRWGDGELFF
D gene: -; V gene: TRBV5-4; CDR3 length: 14; clone size: -; J gene: TRBJ1-1; CDR3 DNA: TGTGCCAGCAGCCCCGAGTCGGCGCACACTGAAGCTTTCTTT; CDR3 protein: CASSPESAHTEAFF
D gene: TRBD1; V gene: TRBV2; CDR3 length: 14; clone size: -; J gene: TRBJ1-6; CDR3 DNA: TGTGCCAGCACCCAGGACAGGGGAGATTCACCCCTCCACTTT; CDR3 protein: CASTQDRGDSPLHF
D gene: -; V gene: TRBV4-1; CDR3 length: 14; clone size: once; J gene: TRBJ1-1; CDR3 DNA: TGCGCCAGCAGCCAAGGACCCGCGAACACTGAAGCTTTCTTT; CDR3 protein: CASSQGPANTEAFF
D gene: -; V gene: TRBV4-1; CDR3 length: 15; clone size: -; J gene: TRBJ2-2; CDR3 DNA: TGCGCCAGCAGCCGGGACGCCGAGGGCACCGGGGAGCTGTTTTTT; CDR3 protein: CASSRDAEGTGELFF
D gene: TRBD1; V gene: TRBV13; CDR3 length: 15; clone size: -; J gene: TRBJ1-2; CDR3 DNA: TGTGCCAGCAGCTCCGCGGGACAGGAGGGCTATGGCTACACCTTC; CDR3 protein: CASSSAGQEGYGYTF
D gene: TRBD1; V gene: TRBV27; CDR3 length: 15; clone size: -; J gene: TRBJ1-6; CDR3 DNA: TGTGCCAGCAGTCGCAGGGGACAGACCGCCTCACCCCTCCACTTT; CDR3 protein: CASSRRGQTASPLHF
D gene: TRBD2; V gene: TRBV13; CDR3 length: 19; clone size: -; J gene: TRBJ2-7; CDR3 DNA: TGTGCCAGCAGCTTAGAGGGGACTAGCGGGGGTATGATAACCTACGAGCAGTACTTC; CDR3 protein: CASSLEGTSGGMITYEQYF
D gene: -; V gene: TRBV18; CDR3 length: 16; clone size: -; J gene: TRBJ1-5; CDR3 DNA: TGTGCCAGCTCACCAGTTACCCCCGACAGCAATCAGCCCCAGCATTTT; CDR3 protein: CASSPVTPDSNQPQHF
D gene: -; V gene: TRBV9; CDR3 length: 17; clone size: -; J gene: TRBJ2-3; CDR3 DNA: TGTGCCAGCAGCCCTCCGAGGGAGAACCAACTCACAGATACGCAGTATTTT; CDR3 protein: CASSPPRENQLTDTQYF
D gene: -; V gene: TRBV15; CDR3 length: 15; clone size: -; J gene: TRBJ2-7; CDR3 DNA: TGTGCCACCAGCAGAGGTTTAGGGAGCTCCTACGAGCAGTACTTC; CDR3 protein: CATSRGLGSSYEQYF
D gene: -; V gene: TRBV4-1; CDR3 length: 15; clone size: -; J gene: TRBJ2-7; CDR3 DNA: TGCGCCAGCAGCCAAGGAAGGACTCCCTCCTACGAGCAGTACTTC; CDR3 protein: CASSQGRTPSYEQYF
D gene: -; V gene: TRBV20-1; CDR3 length: 11; clone size: -; J gene: TRBJ2-7; CDR3 DNA: TGCAGTGCTAGAATGGGGTACGAGCAGTACTTC; CDR3 protein: CSARMGYEQYF
D gene: -; V gene: TRBV14; CDR3 length: 19; clone size: -; J gene: TRBJ2-1; CDR3 DNA: TGTGCCAGCAGCCCCCTGCAGGGGCTAGTTTTAAGTTCCTACAATGAGCAGTTCTTC; CDR3 protein: CASSPLQGLVLSSYNEQFF
D gene: -; V gene: TRBV6-1; CDR3 length: 14; clone size: -; J gene: TRBJ2-1; CDR3 DNA: TGTGCCAGCAGTGAAGGGTTCTCCTACAATGAGCAGTTCTTC; CDR3 protein: CASSEGFSYNEQFF
D gene: TRBD1; V gene: TRBV29-1; CDR3 length: 14; clone size: -; J gene: TRBJ2-3; CDR3 DNA: TGCAGCGCTACCTGGACAGGGGTTGGGGATACGCAGTATTTT; CDR3 protein: CSATWTGVGDTQYF
D gene: TRBD1; V gene: TRBV5-1; CDR3 length: 16; clone size: once; J gene: TRBJ1-6; CDR3 DNA: TGCGCCAGCAGCTTGAGCGAGGGATCAGGGGGTTCACCCCTCCACTTT; CDR3 protein: CASSLSEGSGGSPLHF
D gene: -; V gene: TRBV25-1; CDR3 length: 11; clone size: -; J gene: TRBJ1-5; CDR3 DNA: TGTGCCAGCAGTGAGGGTGGGCCCCAGCATTTT; CDR3 protein: CASSEGGPQHF
D gene: TRBD2; V gene: TRBV11-1; CDR3 length: 17; clone size: -; J gene: TRBJ2-1; CDR3 DNA: TGTGCCAGCCGGGTAGCGGGGGGCCCAAGCTCCTACAATGAGCAGTTCTTC; CDR3 protein: CASRVAGGPSSYNEQFF
D gene: -; V gene: TRBV18; CDR3 length: 13; clone size: -; J gene: TRBJ2-7; CDR3 DNA: TGTGCCAGCTCATCCGGACAGTCCTACGAGCAGTACTTC; CDR3 protein: CASSSGQSYEQYF
D gene: TRBD2; V gene: TRBV2; CDR3 length: 18; clone size: -; J gene: TRBJ2-5; CDR3 DNA: TGTGCCAGCAGGGGACCCGGGGTAGCGGGGGGCGAACAAGAGACCCAGTACTTC; CDR3 protein: CASRGPGVAGGEQETQYF
D gene: TRBD2; V gene: TRBV7-9; CDR3 length: 12; clone size: -; J gene: TRBJ2-1; CDR3 DNA: TGTGCCAGCAGCTTGAGGGAGGGTGAGCAGTTCTTC; CDR3 protein: CASSLREGEQFF
D gene: -; V gene: TRBV19; CDR3 length: 14; clone size: -; J gene: TRBJ2-7; CDR3 DNA: TGTGCCAGTAGTATTTCCGGTGCAGCCTACGAGCAGTACTTC; CDR3 protein: CASSISGAAYEQYF
D gene: -; V gene: TRBV5-1; CDR3 length: 13; clone size: -; J gene: TRBJ1-1; CDR3 DNA: TGCGCCAGCAGCTTGTGGGCCAACACTGAAGCTTTCTTT; CDR3 protein: CASSLWANTEAFF
D gene: -; V gene: TRBV7-3; CDR3 length: 12; clone size: -; J gene: TRBJ2-3; CDR3 DNA: TGTGCCAGCAGCTTACCCGGGAATACGCAGTATTTT; CDR3 protein: CASSLPGNTQYF
D gene: TRBD1; V gene: TRBV5-1; CDR3 length: 15; clone size: -; J gene: TRBJ2-7; CDR3 DNA: TGCGCCAGCAGCTTGGAGCTCGGACAGGCCTACGAGCAGTACTTC; CDR3 protein: CASSLELGQAYEQYF